Presented here are 8 T cell receptor beta chains from one specimen sequenced in a study of blood T cell repertoires in COVID-19. Sequencing was performed with immunoSEQ multiplex PCR; in TCRdb, only in-frame clones are kept and a portion is missing. The repertoire holds almost 200,000 clones, with around four fifths as singletons. Sequences were obtained from peripheral blood. These receptors were obtained from a man between 60 and 70 years old with COVID-19, enrolled during active disease.

The rearrangement links TRBV19 to TRBJ2-3, with 10 positions matching TRBD1. V shed 5 bases, J shed 9 bases, and the junction held 5 bases outside the gene matches. CDR1 is LNHDA, CDR2 SQIVND, per germline (reference sequence). The CDR3 contains 13 residues. CDR3 DNA sequence: TGTGCCAGTAGTCCCGTGACAGGGGGCACGCAGTATTTT. This gives the protein CASSPVTGGTQYF.

V gene TRBV5-1 combines with J gene TRBJ1-2; TRBD1 is a possible D gene (6 bases). CDR1 is SGHRS, CDR2 YFSETQ, per germline. Between the trimmed V and J ends, which lost 0 bases and 7 bases, there was a span of 13 bases. This CDR3 comprises 14 residues. CDR3 in DNA: TGCGCCAGCAGCTTGGACCGGGGGGCGGGTGGCTACACCTTC. Its translation is CASSLDRGAGGYTF.

CDR3 residues: CASSPRLGDYTGELFF. The CDR3 DNA sequence: TGTGCCAGCAGCCCGAGACTAGGGGACTACACCGGGGAGCTGTTTTTT. The chain recombines TRBV7-9 with TRBJ2-2; weak D call: TRBD2 (6 bases). Germline V CDR1 and CDR2: SEHNR, FQNEAQ (reference sequence). V was trimmed by 5 bases and J by 3 bases, leaving 16 bases between them. The CDR3 sequence is 16 residues long.

The chain is built from TRBV10-3 and TRBJ1-5, with D perhaps TRBD1 (6 bases). V was shortened by 0 bases and J by 0 bases, with 9 bases between the two germline ends. Germline V gene lookup returns CDR1 ENHRY and CDR2 SYGVKD. This CDR3 is built from 16 residues. The CDR3 bases are TGTGCCATCAGTGAGTCTGTAGGGGGTAGCAATCAGCCCCAGCATTTT. Translation: CAISESVGGSNQPQHF.

J is TRBJ1-1 and V is TRBV7-9; D is perhaps TRBD1 (5 bases). Germline lookup yields CDR1 SEHNR and CDR2 FQNEAQ (reference sequence). V lost 0 bases, J lost 7 bases, and 9 bases lay in between. The CDR3 has 13 residues. CDR3 DNA sequence: TGTGCCAGCAGCTTAGCAGGGGCCGGTGAAGCTTTCTTT. Residues: CASSLAGAGEAFF.

This clone was found once. V gene TRBV28 combines with J gene TRBJ2-1; D is undetermined. From germline, CDR1 is MDHEN and CDR2 SYDVKM. The CDR3 has 15 residues. V shed 5 bases and J shed 0 bases, with 11 bases lying between them. The CDR3 nucleotides are TGTGCCAGCAGTCTAGTTCAGAGCTCCTACAATGAGCAGTTCTTC. It is translated as CASSLVQSSYNEQFF.

The chain uses TRBV4-1 and TRBJ2-6; 7 nucleotides align to TRBD1. CDR3 size: 19 residues. Germline CDR1 and CDR2: MGHRA and YSYEKL. Trimming at V came to 5 bases and at J to 0 bases, leaving 13 bases not matched to a gene. The CDR3 protein is CASSARRQGEFSGANVLTF. The CDR3 nucleotides are TGCGCCAGCAGCGCGAGGAGACAGGGCGAATTCTCTGGGGCCAACGTCCTGACTTTC.

The chain combines TRBV28 with TRBJ1-2; maybe TRBD1 (6 bases). This CDR3 is built from 14 residues. Trimming shortened V by 5 bases and J by 5 bases, and 15 bases separated the two germline ends. CDR1 and CDR2 from the germline V gene are MDHEN and SYDVKM. Written as DNA, the CDR3 is TGTGCCAGCAGTGGAGTCCGGGGGGCTTATGGCTACACCTTC. Translated: CASSGVRGAYGYTF.